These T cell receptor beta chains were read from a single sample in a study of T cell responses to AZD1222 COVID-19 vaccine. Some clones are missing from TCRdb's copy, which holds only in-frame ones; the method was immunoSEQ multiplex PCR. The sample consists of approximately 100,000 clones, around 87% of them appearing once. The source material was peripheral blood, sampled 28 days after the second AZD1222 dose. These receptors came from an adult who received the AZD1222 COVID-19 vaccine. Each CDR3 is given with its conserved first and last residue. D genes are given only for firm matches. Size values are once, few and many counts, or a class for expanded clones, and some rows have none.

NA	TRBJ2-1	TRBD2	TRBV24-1	CATSDSTSGRYNEQFF	TGTGCCACCAGTGATTCGACTAGCGGGAGGTACAATGAGCAGTTCTTC
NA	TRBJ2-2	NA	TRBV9	CASSGRLDTGELFF	TGTGCCAGCAGCGGACGACTCGACACCGGGGAGCTGTTTTTT
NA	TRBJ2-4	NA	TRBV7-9	CASSFGKNIQYF	TGTGCCAGCAGCTTTGGGAAAAACATTCAGTACTTC
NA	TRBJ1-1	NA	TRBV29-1	CSVEAPNTEAFF	TGCAGCGTTGAAGCTCCGAACACTGAAGCTTTCTTT
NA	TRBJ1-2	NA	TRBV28	CASSLWGFGYTF	TGTGCCAGCAGTTTATGGGGTTTTGGCTACACCTTC
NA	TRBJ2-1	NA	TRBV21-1	CARKTGLDRMFPNNEQFF	TGTGCCCGAAAGACGGGACTTGACAGAATGTTCCCGAACAATGAGCAGTTCTTC
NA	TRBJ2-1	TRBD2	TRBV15	CATSTRTSGNNEQFF	TGTGCCACCAGCACAAGGACTAGCGGCAACAATGAGCAGTTCTTC
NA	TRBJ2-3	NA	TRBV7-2	CASSFNGRSTDTQYF	TGTGCCAGCAGTTTTAACGGCAGATCCACAGATACGCAGTATTTT
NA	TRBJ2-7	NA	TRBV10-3	CASILGPGLTYEQYF	TGTGCCAGCATCCTAGGCCCGGGGTTAACCTACGAGCAGTACTTC
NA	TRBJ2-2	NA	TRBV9	CASSPRVVGTGELFF	TGTGCCAGCAGCCCCCGGGTCGTGGGGACCGGGGAGCTGTTTTTT
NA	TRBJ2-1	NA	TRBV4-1	CASSQEGEYNEQFF	TGCGCCAGCAGCCAAGAGGGGGAGTACAATGAGCAGTTCTTC
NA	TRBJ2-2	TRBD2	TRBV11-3	CASSLEREGQWTGELFF	TGTGCCAGCAGCTTAGAACGGGAGGGCCAGTGGACCGGGGAGCTGTTTTTT
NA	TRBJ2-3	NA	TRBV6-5	CASSPTANTDTQYF	TGTGCCAGCAGTCCCACGGCGAACACAGATACGCAGTATTTT
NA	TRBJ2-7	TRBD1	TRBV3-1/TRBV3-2	CASSYVAGTGGYEQYF	TGTGCCAGCAGCTATGTCGCCGGGACAGGGGGCTACGAGCAGTACTTC
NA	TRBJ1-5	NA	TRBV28	CASSLDPGSNQPQHF	TGTGCCAGCAGTTTAGACCCGGGGAGCAATCAGCCCCAGCATTTT
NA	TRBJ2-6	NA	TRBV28	CASSRFRSGANVLTF	TGTGCCAGCAGTAGATTTAGATCTGGGGCCAACGTCCTGACTTTC
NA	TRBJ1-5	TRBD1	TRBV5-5	CASSTGQGARGNQPQHF	TGTGCCAGCAGCACCGGACAGGGGGCAAGGGGCAATCAGCCCCAGCATTTT
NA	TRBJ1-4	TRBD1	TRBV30	CAWRVGTGRANEKLFF	TGTGCCTGGAGGGTAGGGACAGGCAGGGCTAATGAAAAACTGTTTTTT
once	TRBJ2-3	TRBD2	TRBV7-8	CASSLELAGGDTQYF	TGTGCCAGCAGCTTAGAACTAGCGGGAGGGGATACGCAGTATTTT
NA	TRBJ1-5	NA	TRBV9	CASSVSGEFNQPQHF	TGTGCCAGCAGCGTATCTGGGGAATTCAATCAGCCCCAGCATTTT
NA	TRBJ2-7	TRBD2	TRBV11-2	CASSASGGRSYEQYF	TGTGCCAGCAGCGCTTCGGGGGGTCGTTCCTACGAGCAGTACTTC
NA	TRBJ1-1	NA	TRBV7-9	CASSPETQNTEAFF	TGTGCCAGCAGCCCAGAGACACAGAACACTGAAGCTTTCTTT
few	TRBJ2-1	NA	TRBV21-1	CASSGPRGDQREQFF	TGTGCCAGCAGCGGTCCCAGGGGGGACCAGCGCGAGCAGTTCTTC
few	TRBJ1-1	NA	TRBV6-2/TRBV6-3	CASSYRGAVRPMNTEAFF	TGTGCCAGCAGTTACCGAGGGGCGGTAAGACCAATGAACACTGAAGCTTTCTTT
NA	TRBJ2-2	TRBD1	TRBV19	CASSKRTGWDTGELFF	TGTGCCAGTAGTAAGCGGACAGGGTGGGACACCGGGGAGCTGTTTTTT
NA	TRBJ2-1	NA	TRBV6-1	CASSEVAYQFF	TGTGCCAGCAGTGAAGTTGCCTATCAGTTCTTC
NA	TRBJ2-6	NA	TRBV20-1	CSASGAPSSGANVLTF	TGCAGTGCTAGTGGAGCGCCGAGCTCTGGGGCCAACGTCCTGACTTTC
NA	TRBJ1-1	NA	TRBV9	CASSPWGAADTEAFF	TGTGCCAGCAGCCCATGGGGGGCGGCTGACACTGAAGCTTTCTTT
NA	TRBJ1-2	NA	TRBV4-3	CASSQVRQEDGYTF	TGCGCCAGCAGCCAAGTTCGTCAGGAGGATGGCTACACCTTC
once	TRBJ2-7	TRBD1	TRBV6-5	CASSYSTGGSYEQYF	TGTGCCAGCAGTTACTCGACAGGGGGTTCCTACGAGCAGTACTTC
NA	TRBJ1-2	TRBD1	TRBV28	CASSFEPGGSGYGYTF	TGTGCCAGCAGTTTTGAGCCAGGGGGTTCCGGCTATGGCTACACCTTC
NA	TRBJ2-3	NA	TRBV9	CASSVGGGDTQYF	TGTGCCAGCAGCGTAGGCGGCGGGGATACGCAGTATTTT
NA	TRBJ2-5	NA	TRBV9	CASSVGRWETQYF	TGTGCCAGCAGCGTAGGACGGTGGGAGACCCAGTACTTC
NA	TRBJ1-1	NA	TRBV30	CAWSVQSGLRTEAFF	TGTGCCTGGAGTGTACAATCAGGATTGAGGACTGAAGCTTTCTTT
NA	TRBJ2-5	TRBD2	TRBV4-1	CASGEPGLAGEETQYF	TGCGCCAGCGGGGAACCGGGACTAGCGGGAGAAGAGACCCAGTACTTC
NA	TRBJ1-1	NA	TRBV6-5	CASSYSVPGTEAFF	TGTGCCAGCAGTTACTCGGTGCCCGGCACTGAAGCTTTCTTT
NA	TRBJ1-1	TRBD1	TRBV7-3	CASSLQGGTEAFF	TGTGCCAGCAGCCTCCAGGGGGGGACTGAAGCTTTCTTT
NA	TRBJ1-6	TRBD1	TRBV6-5	CASRRDRHSPLHF	TGTGCCAGCAGAAGGGACAGACACTCACCCCTCCACTTT
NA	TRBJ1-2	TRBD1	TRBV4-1	CASSQQQGAEGYTF	TGCGCCAGCAGCCAACAACAGGGGGCCGAGGGCTACACCTTC
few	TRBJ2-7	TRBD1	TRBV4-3	CASSQDSGTGGSEQYF	TGCGCCAGCAGCCAAGATTCCGGGACAGGGGGCAGCGAGCAGTACTTC
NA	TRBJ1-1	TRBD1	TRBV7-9	CASSLEGALNTEAFF	TGTGCCAGCAGCTTAGAGGGGGCTCTGAACACTGAAGCTTTCTTT
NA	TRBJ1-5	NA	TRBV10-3	CAIRGQDNQPQHF	TGTGCCATCAGGGGTCAGGATAATCAGCCCCAGCATTTT
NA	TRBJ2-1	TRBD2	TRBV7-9	CASGEGLAGEEQFF	TGTGCCAGTGGAGAAGGACTAGCGGGAGAAGAGCAGTTCTTC
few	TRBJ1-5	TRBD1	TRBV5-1	CASSFDRGVSNQPQHF	TGCGCCAGCAGCTTCGACAGGGGGGTAAGCAATCAGCCCCAGCATTTT
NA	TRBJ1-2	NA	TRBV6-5	CASRPGVNYGYTF	TGTGCCAGCAGACCAGGGGTTAACTATGGCTACACCTTC
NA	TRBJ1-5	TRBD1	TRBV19	CASSIDRGSASNQPQHF	TGTGCCAGTAGTATAGACAGGGGGTCGGCTAGCAATCAGCCCCAGCATTTT
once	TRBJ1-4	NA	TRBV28	CASSSAATNEKLFF	TGTGCCAGCAGCTCCGCAGCAACTAATGAAAAACTGTTTTTT
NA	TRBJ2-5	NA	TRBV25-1	CASSESLGETQYF	TGTGCCAGCAGTGAATCTCTTGGGGAGACCCAGTACTTC
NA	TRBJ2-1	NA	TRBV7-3	CASSLGLYYNEQFF	TGTGCCAGCAGCTTGGGACTTTACTACAATGAGCAGTTCTTC
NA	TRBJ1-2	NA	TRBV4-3	CASSQDLKQIGHGYTF	TGCGCCAGCAGCCAAGATCTTAAACAGATCGGCCATGGCTACACCTTC
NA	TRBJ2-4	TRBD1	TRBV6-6	CASSPTGTGGLAKNIQYF	TGTGCCAGCAGTCCAACCGGGACAGGGGGCTTAGCCAAAAACATTCAGTACTTC
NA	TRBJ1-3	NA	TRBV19	CASADSSFSGNTIYF	TGTGCCAGCGCCGACAGTAGTTTCTCTGGAAACACCATATATTTT
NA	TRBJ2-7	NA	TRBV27	CASRLSGFSYEQYF	TGTGCCAGCAGACTTTCGGGCTTTTCCTACGAGCAGTACTTC
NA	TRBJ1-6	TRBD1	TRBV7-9	CASSLAAGQPNSPLHF	TGTGCCAGCAGCTTAGCGGCGGGACAGCCAAATTCACCCCTCCACTTT
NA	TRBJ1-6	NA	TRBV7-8	CASSPNGSPLHF	TGTGCCAGCAGCCCAAATGGATCACCCCTCCACTTT
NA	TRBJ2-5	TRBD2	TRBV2	CASSGTRETQYF	TGTGCCAGTTCCGGGACTAGGGAGACCCAGTACTTC
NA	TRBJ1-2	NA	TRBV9	CASSPGRVPGGGYTF	TGTGCCAGCAGCCCCGGACGTGTTCCCGGGGGTGGCTACACCTTC
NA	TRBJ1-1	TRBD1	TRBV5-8	CASSSDRRTLNTEAFF	TGTGCCAGCAGCTCGGACAGGAGGACTTTGAACACTGAAGCTTTCTTT
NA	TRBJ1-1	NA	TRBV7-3	CASSLTPGNTEAFF	TGTGCCAGCAGCCTCACCCCGGGGAACACTGAAGCTTTCTTT